Each of the 17 T cell receptor beta chains below was sequenced from the same sample in a study of shared clonotypes between healthy human individuals. The repertoire was sequenced with immunoSEQ multiplex PCR; TCRdb's copy has only in-frame clones and lacks some. The table records about 2.4 million clones, 93% of them present only once. The sample taken for sequencing was naive CD4+ T cells from PBMCs. Subset defined: CD45RA+ positively selected. These receptors were obtained from a man between 18 and 35 years old in good health. Some clones in this sample may be carry-over from other donors' samples.

The chain couples TRBV6-5 to TRBJ2-5; perhaps TRBD2 as D (6 bases). The J call is uncertain, as TRBJ2-7 better fits the DNA end. The CDR3 totals 14 residues. Germline values: CDR1 MNHEY, CDR2 SVGAGI. CDR3 residues: CASSYVGGPHEQYF. The DNA for the CDR3 is TGTGCCAGCAGTTATGTGGGGGGACCCCACGAGCAGTACTTC.

The chain combines TRBV28 with TRBJ2-2; the D call may be TRBD1 or TRBD2 (6 bases each). Per the germline V gene, CDR1 is MDHEN and CDR2 is SYDVKM. The CDR3 sequence is 15 residues long. Between the trimmed V and J ends, which lost 6 bases and 4 bases, there was a span of 15 bases. The CDR3 bases are TGTGCCAGCAGCTCCCCGGGGGCGGCCACCGGGGAGCTGTTTTTT. It is translated as CASSSPGAATGELFF.

The V gene is TRBV2, the J gene TRBJ2-4; 9 bases are shared with TRBD1. CDR1 is SNHLY, CDR2 FYNNEI, per germline. After removal of 6 bases from V and 0 bases from J, the junction contained 6 bases not matched to a gene. This CDR3 is built from 16 residues. CDR3 protein: CASSVRDRVAKNIQYF. The CDR3 nucleotides read TGTGCCAGCAGCGTCCGGGACAGGGTAGCCAAAAACATTCAGTACTTC.

This sequence joins TRBV7-2 and TRBJ1-1; D ambiguous. In germline, CDR1 is SGHTA, CDR2 FQGNSA. This CDR3 has 13 residues. Trimming stripped 1 base from V and 2 bases from J, with 5 bases between. The CDR3: CASSLDSNTEAFF. In nucleotides, the CDR3 is TGTGCCAGCAGCTTAGACAGTAACACTGAAGCTTTCTTT.

V gene TRBV2 combines with J gene TRBJ1-4; 8 nucleotides line up with TRBD1. Looked up from germline, CDR1 is SNHLY and CDR2 is FYNNEI. Trimming removed 8 bases from V and 8 bases from J; junction bases left unmatched: 10. The length of the CDR3 is 14 residues. This CDR3 reads CASRPQGANEKLFF. The CDR3 DNA is TGTGCCAGCCGACCTCAGGGGGCGAACGAAAAACTGTTTTTT. Full variable domain (remainder filled in from reference TRBV2 and TRBJ1-4): EPEVTQTPSHQVTQMGQEVILRCVPISNHLYFYWYRQILGQKVEFLVSFYNNEISEKSEIFDDQFSVERPDGSNFTLKIRSTKLEDSAMYFCASRPQGANEKLFFGSGTQLSVL.

CDR3: CASTPSGRGTDTQYF. CDR3 bases: TGTGCCAGCACCCCCAGCGGGAGAGGGACAGATACGCAGTATTTT. The rearrangement links TRBV6-6 to TRBJ2-3, with 8 bases lining up with TRBD2. The CDR3 has 15 amino acids. The V and J ends lost 7 bases and 3 bases, in that order; junction bases with no gene match: 9. CDR1 and CDR2 from the germline V gene are MNHNY and SVGAGI (reference sequence).

This clone has only a few counts. This sequence joins TRBV14 and TRBJ1-1, with no clear D. This CDR3 comprises 13 residues. Germline-derived CDR1 and CDR2 are SGHDN and FVKESK. Trimming cost V 2 bases and J 1 base, with 5 bases left between them. The CDR3 protein is CASSQQQNTEAFF. The DNA for the CDR3 is TGTGCCAGCAGCCAACAGCAGAACACTGAAGCTTTCTTT.

Concerning this clone: Other nucleotide sequences from this sample produce the same CDR3. The gene calls are TRBV5-1 and TRBJ2-7; 9 bases fit TRBD1. V lost 3 bases and J lost 3; bases outside the gene matches: 4. The CDR3 extends over 14 amino acids. Germline V CDR1 and CDR2: SGHRS, YFSETQ. CDR3 nucleotide sequence: TGCGCCAGCAGCTCGTCGGGACAGGGCTACGAGCAGTACTTC. Amino acid sequence: CASSSSGQGYEQYF.

V and J are TRBV30 and TRBJ2-7; 12 nucleotides match TRBD1. Trimming cost V 0 bases and J 7 bases; bases outside gene matches: 13. This CDR3 contains 17 residues. The germline CDR1 and CDR2 sequences are GTSNPN and SVGIG (reference sequence). The CDR3 DNA sequence: TGTGCCTGGAGTGTATTGGGACAGGGGGCGCTAGTAGGGGAGCAGTACTTC. This translates into CAWSVLGQGALVGEQYF.

The V call is TRBV9, the J call TRBJ2-5, with D possibly being TRBD1 (6 bases). The CDR3 spans 13 residues. Trimming removed 2 bases at V and 5 bases at J, with 10 bases between. Looked up from germline, CDR1 is SGDLS and CDR2 is YYNGEE. The CDR3 DNA reads TGTGCCAGCAGCGTCCGGGACACCGAGACCCAGTACTTC. This codes for CASSVRDTETQYF. The full variable domain, its missing parts supplied by reference TRBV9 and TRBJ2-5, is DSGVTQTPKHLITATGQRVTLRCSPRSGDLSVYWYQQSLDQGLQFLIQYYNGEERAKGNILERFSAQQFPDLHSELNLSSLELGDSALYFCASSVRDTETQYFGPGTRLLVL.

This clone was observed a few times. The genes are TRBV6-6 and TRBJ2-3; D unresolved. Germline CDR1 is MNHNY and CDR2 is SVGAGI (reference sequence). The CDR3 totals 12 residues. V gave up 2 bases and J gave up 11 bases, with 11 bases separating them. CDR3 DNA sequence: TGTGCCAGCAGTTACGACCCCGTACGGCAGTATTTT. Its protein product is CASSYDPVRQYF.

The CDR3 DNA is TGTGCCAGCAGACGACAGGGGTATGGCGGGGAGCTGTTTTTT. Its translation: CASRRQGYGGELFF. The chain carries TRBV6-5 and TRBJ2-2; 8 bases fit TRBD1. The CDR3 is 14 residues long. Germline V lookup: CDR1 MNHEY, CDR2 SVGAGI. V trimming: 6 bases; J trimming: 7 bases; junction bases outside the gene matches: 7.

The V gene is TRBV10-3, the J gene TRBJ1-2; D not resolved. This CDR3 comprises 14 residues. Trimming took off 4 bases at V and 4 bases at J, with 13 bases between the two ends. CDR1 and CDR2 from the germline V gene are ENHRY and SYGVKD. The chain's CDR3 is CAISATGVLYGYTF. CDR3 nucleotides: TGTGCCATCAGTGCAACCGGAGTACTCTATGGCTACACCTTC.

The chain couples TRBV5-1 to TRBJ1-5; 9 bases are shared with TRBD1. The CDR3 length is 15 residues. Germline CDR1 is SGHRS and CDR2 is YFSETQ. V was pared by 0 bases and J by 5 bases, with 3 bases of the junction left unmatched. CDR3 coding DNA: TGCGCCAGCAGCTTGGAAGGGGACAGGGATCAGCCCCAGCATTTT. This gives the protein CASSLEGDRDQPQHF. The whole variable domain, filled in from reference TRBV5-1 and TRBJ1-5, reads KAGVTQTPRYLIKTRGQQVTLSCSPISGHRSVSWYQQTPGQGLQFLFEYFSETQRNKGNFPGRFSGRQFSNSRSEMNVSTLELGDSALYLCASSLEGDRDQPQHFGDGTRLSIL.

As for this clone: Sequence at one end of the junction differs from germline and may be a read error. CDR3 coding DNA: TGTGCCAGCAGCGTAGCAGCTCGGAGGGTGGGGGACTTC. Protein product: CASSVAARRVGDF. The chain couples TRBV28 to TRBJ2-5, with D perhaps TRBD2 (6 bases). The V gene's germline CDR1 is MDHEN and CDR2 SYDVKM. The CDR3 is 13 residues long.

Of note for this clone: The same CDR3 also results from other DNA sequences found in this sample. The J gene is TRBJ2-7, the V gene TRBV6-5, with D perhaps TRBD1 (5 bases). CDR1 and CDR2 from the germline V gene are MNHEY and SVGAGI. This CDR3 contains 14 residues. Deletions cut 0 bases from V and 2 bases from J, with 8 bases between. The CDR3 loop is CASSYSGDTYEQYF. CDR3 nucleotides: TGTGCCAGCAGTTACTCAGGGGATACCTACGAGCAGTACTTC.

J is TRBJ2-7 and V is TRBV19; D uncertain. Germline V gives CDR1 LNHDA, CDR2 SQIVND (reference sequence). The CDR3 has 15 residues. Trimming pared 3 bases from V and 0 bases from J, leaving 12 bases between. CDR3 protein: CASSMPETPSYEQYF. For the CDR3, the DNA is TGTGCCAGTAGTATGCCCGAAACCCCCTCCTACGAGCAGTACTTC.